This passage covers 3 T cell receptor beta chains from one sample sequenced in a study of T cell responses to AZD1222 COVID-19 vaccine (dated by TCRdb to the early 2020s). The sample's time point label, in plain terms: about 28 days (+/-7) after the second vaccine dose. The method behind the library was the immunoSEQ multiplex PCR assay. Drawn from immuneACCESS, this table holds only the in-frame rearrangements with V and J called that TCRdb kept. Clones are partly lost; checked studies trace under half to an unresolved V gene and leave the rest unexplained. The table for this sample lists about 110,000 clones; 87% of them were counted only once. The top ten clonotypes cover 4.8% of the sample. The sequenced sample was peripheral blood, obtained 28 days after the second AZD1222 dose. Every receptor here comes from an adult who received the AZD1222 COVID-19 vaccine.

The CDR3, as DNA: TGTGCCAGCAGTTTCGTTCCCAAGGAGAACTACGAGCAGTACTTC. This encodes CASSFVPKENYEQYF. The J gene is TRBJ2-7, the V gene TRBV7-8; D gene uncertain. Trimming cost V 6 bases and J 3 bases, with 18 bases left between them. CDR3 length equals 15 residues. CDR1 and CDR2 from the germline V gene are SGHVS and FQNEAQ.

This chain's CDR3 is CASSSREGRGDTQYF. CDR3 in DNA: TGTGCCAGCAGCTCACGTGAGGGGCGTGGAGATACGCAGTATTTT. This chain uses TRBV7-9 with TRBJ2-3, with D perhaps TRBD1 or TRBD2 (5 bases each). The V and J ends lost 4 bases and 5 bases respectively, with 16 bases between them. The CDR3 loop spans 15 amino acids. Germline V lookup: CDR1 SEHNR, CDR2 FQNEAQ (reference sequence). Combining the CDR3 with reference TRBV7-9 and TRBJ2-3 gives the whole variable domain DTGVSQNPRHKITKRGQNVTFRCDPISEHNRLYWYRQTLGQGPEFLTYFQNEAQLEKSRLLSDRFSAERPKGSFSTLEIQRTEQGDSAMYLCASSSREGRGDTQYFGPGTRLTVL.

The chain employs TRBV21-1 and TRBJ1-1; TRBD1 was called by the table and not checked on the DNA. TRBV21-1 is deemed a pseudogene. The CDR3 is 17 residues long. The CDR3, as DNA: TGTGCCAGCAGCAAAGCCCTAGACAGCTACATGAACACTGAAGCTTTCTTT. Protein product: CASSKALDSYMNTEAFF.